This T cell receptor (beta chain) appears in the sequencing data of a study of human T cells and chemical hapten exposure. On the study more broadly: Cases of alopecia areata, totalis or universalis occurred in a predominantly female patient group.

Broader study findings: Donor immune responses may differ from healthy people's, since all donors had alopecia. Compared with pre-sensitization or healthy control sets, expanded TCRs clustered more.

This clonotype has only a few counts. Its antigen is still unknown. The time point here: patch test 2, 6 weeks after DPC sensitization. Specified treatment: therapeutic diphenylcyclopropenone sensitization with weekly scalp DPC. Authors' methods: Sample TCR totals centred on a median of around 100,000, ranging roughly 23,224 to 700,000. TCRdb re-derived calls from the RACE reads in MiXCR, one entry per CDR3 protein. It is TCRdb's table, rather than the study itself, that gives the V and J calls and clone size. The sample contains 75,000 to 95,000 distinct CDR3 sequences, roughly 11% of which appear only once. Here the sequenced sample was whole blood, taken in connection with sensitization to the hapten diphenylcyclopropenone (DPC). This receptor was taken from a man aged 35 to 55 with alopecia areata. Some clones in this sample may be carry-over from other donors' samples.

In nucleotides, the CDR3 is TGCAGTGCTAGACACTCTAGCGACCAAGAGACCCAGTACTTC. It translates to CSARHSSDQETQYF. J is TRBJ2-5 and V is TRBV20-1, with TRBD2 as a possible D gene (6 bases). The CDR3 has 14 residues. The germline V and J ends were trimmed by 2 bases and 0 bases, with 10 bases remaining between them. Germline CDR1 reads DFQATT; CDR2 reads SNEGSKA (reference sequence).